This TCR beta chain originates from a study of OX40 agonist ivuxolimab in advanced cancers. Study background: Hepatocellular carcinoma, melanoma, renal cell or head and neck cancer affected the dose-escalation patients.

Assay used: immunoSEQ multiplex PCR; TCRdb lists only in-frame clones, some missing. The table lists over 55,000 clones, just under 90% of them singletons. Trimming took 3 bases from V and 8 from J, leaving 16 bases between them. This CDR3 has 14 amino acids. Germline assignment: CDR1 SGHDN and CDR2 FVKESK. This clonotype was obtained from an adult with an advanced solid tumor such as melanoma, head and neck, liver or kidney cancer. This chain joins TRBV14 and TRBJ1-1, with a possible D match to TRBD1 (5 bases). The sample in question was CD4+ or CD8+ T cells sorted from blood, obtained in a trial of the OX40 agonist ivuxolimab. The CDR3 sequence: CASSQEPWGSEAFF. DNA of the CDR3: TGTGCCAGCAGCCAGGAACCGTGGGGCAGCGAAGCTTTCTTT.